This T cell receptor beta chain is from a study of T cell repertoires in cytomegalovirus infection. Study details: TCR beta signatures that were public indicated CMV infection and matching HLA type.

TCRdb ran MiXCR on the reads and lists one entry per CDR3 protein. The data hold approximately 500,000 distinct CDR3 sequences, with 26% observed a single time. Trimming removed 6 bases from V and 3 bases from J, with 15 bases in between. This CDR3 has 15 amino acids. Germline lookup yields CDR1 MNHEY and CDR2 SVGAGI. Regarding the study as a whole: Dominant in the ex vivo response were TCR beta clonotypes restricted by HLA-C and specific for CMV. The study identified carriers of CMV plus the relevant HLA from cumulative public TCR beta family frequency.

This clonotype was seen more than once but under ten times. What it binds is not known. The sample taken for sequencing was PBMCs. This chain uses TRBV6-5 with TRBJ2-1; D is possibly TRBD1 or TRBD2 (5 bases each). This receptor was obtained from a human donor in good health (CMV status not recorded). Some clones in this sample may be carry-over from other donors' samples. CDR3 coding DNA: TGTGCCAGCAGATTGACTGGGGACCTCTACAATGAGCAGTTCTTC. It specifies CASRLTGDLYNEQFF.